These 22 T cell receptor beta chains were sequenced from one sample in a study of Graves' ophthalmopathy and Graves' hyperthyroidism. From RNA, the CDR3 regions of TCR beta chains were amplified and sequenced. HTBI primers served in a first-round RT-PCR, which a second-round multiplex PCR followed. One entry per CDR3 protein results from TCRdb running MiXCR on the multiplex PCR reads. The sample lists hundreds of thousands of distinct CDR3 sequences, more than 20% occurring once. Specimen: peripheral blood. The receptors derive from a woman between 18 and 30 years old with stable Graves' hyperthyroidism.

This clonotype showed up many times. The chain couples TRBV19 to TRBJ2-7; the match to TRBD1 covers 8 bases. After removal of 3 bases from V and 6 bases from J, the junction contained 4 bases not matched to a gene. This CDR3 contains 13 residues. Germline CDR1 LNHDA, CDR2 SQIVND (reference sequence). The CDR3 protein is CASSIDRGGEQYF. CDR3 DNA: TGTGCCAGTAGTATCGACAGGGGTGGCGAGCAGTACTTC.

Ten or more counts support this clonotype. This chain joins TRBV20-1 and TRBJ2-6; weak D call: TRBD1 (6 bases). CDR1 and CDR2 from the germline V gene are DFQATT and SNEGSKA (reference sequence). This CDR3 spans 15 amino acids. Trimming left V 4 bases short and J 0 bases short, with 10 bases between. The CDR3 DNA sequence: TGCAGTGCTATCGACAGGACCTCTGGGGCCAACGTCCTGACTTTC. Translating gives CSAIDRTSGANVLTF.

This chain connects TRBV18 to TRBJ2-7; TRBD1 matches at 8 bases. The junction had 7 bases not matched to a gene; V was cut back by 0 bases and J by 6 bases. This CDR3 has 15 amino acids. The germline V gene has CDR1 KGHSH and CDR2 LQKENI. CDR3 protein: CASSPPSQGAIEQYF. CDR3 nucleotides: TGTGCCAGCTCACCACCGTCCCAGGGGGCTATCGAGCAGTACTTC.

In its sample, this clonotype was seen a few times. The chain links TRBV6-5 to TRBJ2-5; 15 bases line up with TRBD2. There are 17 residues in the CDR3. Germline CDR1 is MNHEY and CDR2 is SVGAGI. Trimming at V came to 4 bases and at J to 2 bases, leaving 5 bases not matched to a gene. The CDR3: CASSWGLAGGRQETQYF. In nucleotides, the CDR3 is TGTGCCAGCAGTTGGGGACTAGCGGGGGGAAGGCAAGAGACCCAGTACTTC.

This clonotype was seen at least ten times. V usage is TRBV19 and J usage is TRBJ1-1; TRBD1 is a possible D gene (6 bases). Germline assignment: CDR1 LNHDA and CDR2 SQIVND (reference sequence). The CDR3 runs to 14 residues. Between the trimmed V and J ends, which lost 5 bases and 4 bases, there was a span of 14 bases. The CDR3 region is CASSYTPRGTEAFF. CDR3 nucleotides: TGTGCCAGTAGTTACACTCCCAGGGGCACTGAAGCTTTCTTT.

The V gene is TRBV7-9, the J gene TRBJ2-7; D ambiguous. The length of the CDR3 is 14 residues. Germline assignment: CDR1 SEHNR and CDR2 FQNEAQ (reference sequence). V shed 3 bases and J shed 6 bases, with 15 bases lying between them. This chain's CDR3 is CASSFSSTPGEQYF. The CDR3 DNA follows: TGTGCCAGCAGCTTCTCTTCCACTCCTGGCGAGCAGTACTTC.

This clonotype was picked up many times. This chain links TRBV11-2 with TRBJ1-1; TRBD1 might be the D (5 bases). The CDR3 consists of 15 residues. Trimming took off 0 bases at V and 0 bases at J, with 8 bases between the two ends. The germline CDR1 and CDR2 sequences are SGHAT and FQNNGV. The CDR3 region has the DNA TGTGCCAGCAGCTTAGATCGGGACTTGAACACTGAAGCTTTCTTT. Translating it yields CASSLDRDLNTEAFF.

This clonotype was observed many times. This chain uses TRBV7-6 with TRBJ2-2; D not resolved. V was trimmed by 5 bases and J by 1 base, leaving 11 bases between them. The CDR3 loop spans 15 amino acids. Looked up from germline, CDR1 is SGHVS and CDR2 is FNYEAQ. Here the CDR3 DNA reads TGTGCCAGCAGCCCAAGGAGTAGGAACACCGGGGAGCTGTTTTTT. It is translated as CASSPRSRNTGELFF. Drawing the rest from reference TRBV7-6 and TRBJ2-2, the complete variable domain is GAGVSQSPRYKVTKRGQDVALRCDPISGHVSLYWYRQALGQGPEFLTYFNYEAQQDKSGLPNDRFSAERPEGSISTLTIQRTEQRDSAMYRCASSPRSRNTGELFFGEGSRLTVL.

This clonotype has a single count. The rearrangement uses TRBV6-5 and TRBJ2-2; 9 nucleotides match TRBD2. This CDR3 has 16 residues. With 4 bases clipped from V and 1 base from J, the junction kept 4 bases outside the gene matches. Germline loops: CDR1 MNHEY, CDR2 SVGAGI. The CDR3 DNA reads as TGTGCCAGCAGTTCCCGGACTAGCGTGAACACCGGGGAGCTGTTTTTT. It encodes CASSSRTSVNTGELFF.

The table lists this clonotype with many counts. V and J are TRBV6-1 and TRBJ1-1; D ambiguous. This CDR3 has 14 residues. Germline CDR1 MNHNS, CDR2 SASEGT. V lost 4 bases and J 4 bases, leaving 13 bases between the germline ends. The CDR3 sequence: CASSARTWVTEAFF. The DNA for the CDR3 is TGTGCCAGCAGTGCCAGGACCTGGGTCACTGAAGCTTTCTTT.

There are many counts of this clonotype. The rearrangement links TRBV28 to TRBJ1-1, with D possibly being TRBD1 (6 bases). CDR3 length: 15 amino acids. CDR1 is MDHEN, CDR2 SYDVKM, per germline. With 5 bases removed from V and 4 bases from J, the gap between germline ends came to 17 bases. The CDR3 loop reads CASSPVRGAATEAFF. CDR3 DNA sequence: TGTGCCAGCAGTCCCGTACGGGGGGCGGCCACTGAAGCTTTCTTT.

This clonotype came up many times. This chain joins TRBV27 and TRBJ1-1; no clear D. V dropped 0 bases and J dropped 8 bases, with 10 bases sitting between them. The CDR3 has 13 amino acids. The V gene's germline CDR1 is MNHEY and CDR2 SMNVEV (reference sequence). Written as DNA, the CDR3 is TGTGCCAGCAGTTTATCTTGGGTGGGCGAAGCTTTCTTT. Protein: CASSLSWVGEAFF.

The CDR3 protein is CASSLDWAGGFNDEQYF. The CDR3 nucleotides read TGCGCCAGCAGCTTGGATTGGGCGGGAGGTTTTAACGACGAGCAGTACTTC. This chain links TRBV5-1 with TRBJ2-7, with 8 bases aligning to TRBD2. Germline-derived CDR1 and CDR2 are SGHRS and YFSETQ. V shed 0 bases, J shed 5 bases, and the junction held 13 bases outside the gene matches. CDR3 length equals 17 residues.

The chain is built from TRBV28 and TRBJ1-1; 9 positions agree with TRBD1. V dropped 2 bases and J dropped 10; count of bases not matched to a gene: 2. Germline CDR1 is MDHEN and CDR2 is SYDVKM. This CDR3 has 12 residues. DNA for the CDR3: TGTGCCAGCAGTTTACGGACAGGGGCAGCTTTCTTT. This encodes CASSLRTGAAFF.

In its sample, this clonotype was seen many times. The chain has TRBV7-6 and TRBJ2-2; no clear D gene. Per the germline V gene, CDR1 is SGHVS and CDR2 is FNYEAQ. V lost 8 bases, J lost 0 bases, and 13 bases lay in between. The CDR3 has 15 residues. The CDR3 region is CASSLTSTNTGELFF. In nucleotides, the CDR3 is TGTGCCAGCTCATTGACATCAACGAACACCGGGGAGCTGTTTTTT. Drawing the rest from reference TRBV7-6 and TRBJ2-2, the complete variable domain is GAGVSQSPRYKVTKRGQDVALRCDPISGHVSLYWYRQALGQGPEFLTYFNYEAQQDKSGLPNDRFSAERPEGSISTLTIQRTEQRDSAMYRCASSLTSTNTGELFFGEGSRLTVL.

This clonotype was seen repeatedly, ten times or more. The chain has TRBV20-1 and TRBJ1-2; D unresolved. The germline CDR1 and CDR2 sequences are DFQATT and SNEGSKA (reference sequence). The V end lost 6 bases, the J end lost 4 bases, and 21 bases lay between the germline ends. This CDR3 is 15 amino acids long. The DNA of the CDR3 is TGCAGTGCCCGAAGCGGACCGATCTACCTCTATGGCTACACCTTC. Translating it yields CSARSGPIYLYGYTF.

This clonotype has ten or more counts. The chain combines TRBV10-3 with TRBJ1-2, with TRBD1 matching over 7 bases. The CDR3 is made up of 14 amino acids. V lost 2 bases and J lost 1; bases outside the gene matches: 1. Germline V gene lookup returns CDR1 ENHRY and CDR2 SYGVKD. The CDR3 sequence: CAISEGQVNYGYTF. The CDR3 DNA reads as TGTGCCATCAGTGAGGGACAGGTTAACTATGGCTACACCTTC.

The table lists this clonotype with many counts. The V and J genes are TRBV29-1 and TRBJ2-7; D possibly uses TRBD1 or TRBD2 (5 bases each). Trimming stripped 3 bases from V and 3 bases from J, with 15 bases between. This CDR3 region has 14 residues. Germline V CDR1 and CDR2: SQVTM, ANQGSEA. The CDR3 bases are TGCAGCGTTGATAGGCAGGGACGTTTCTACGAGCAGTACTTC. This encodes CSVDRQGRFYEQYF.

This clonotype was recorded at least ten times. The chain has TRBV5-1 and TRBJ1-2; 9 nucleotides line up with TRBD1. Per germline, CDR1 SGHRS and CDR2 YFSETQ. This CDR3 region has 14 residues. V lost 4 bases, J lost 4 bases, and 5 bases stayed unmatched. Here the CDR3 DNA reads TGCGCCAGCAGCACTGGGACAGGGAGCTATGGCTACACCTTC. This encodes CASSTGTGSYGYTF.

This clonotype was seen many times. CDR3 bases: TGCGCCAGCAGCTTGGAACAGCATGACACTGAAGCTTTCTTT. This sequence encodes CASSLEQHDTEAFF. The chain employs TRBV5-1 and TRBJ1-1; D not resolved. The CDR3 loop spans 14 amino acids. V gave up 0 bases and J gave up 3 bases, with 9 bases separating them. Germline V CDR1 and CDR2: SGHRS, YFSETQ.

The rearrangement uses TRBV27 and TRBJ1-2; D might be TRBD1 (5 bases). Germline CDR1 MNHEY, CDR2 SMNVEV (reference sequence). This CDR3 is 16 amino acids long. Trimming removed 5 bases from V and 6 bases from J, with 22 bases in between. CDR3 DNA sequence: TGTGCCAGCAGTAACCGACAGCTCATGGACCGTGATGGCTACACCTTC. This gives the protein CASSNRQLMDRDGYTF.

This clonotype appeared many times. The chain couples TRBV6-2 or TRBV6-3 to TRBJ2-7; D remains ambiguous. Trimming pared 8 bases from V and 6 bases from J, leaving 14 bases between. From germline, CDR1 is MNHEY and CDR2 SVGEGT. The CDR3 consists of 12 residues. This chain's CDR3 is CASSPMGIEQYF. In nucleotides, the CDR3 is TGTGCCAGCTCCCCTATGGGGATCGAGCAGTACTTC.